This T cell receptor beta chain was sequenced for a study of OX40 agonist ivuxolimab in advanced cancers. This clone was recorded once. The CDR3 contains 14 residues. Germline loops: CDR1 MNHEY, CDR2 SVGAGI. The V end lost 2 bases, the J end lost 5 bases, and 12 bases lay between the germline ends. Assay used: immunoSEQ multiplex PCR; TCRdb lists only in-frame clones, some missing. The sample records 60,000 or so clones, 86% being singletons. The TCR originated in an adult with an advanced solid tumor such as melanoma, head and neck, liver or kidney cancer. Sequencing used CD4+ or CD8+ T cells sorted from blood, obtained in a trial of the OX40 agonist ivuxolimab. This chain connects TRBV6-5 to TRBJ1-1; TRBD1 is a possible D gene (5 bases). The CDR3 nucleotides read TGTGCCAGCAGTTACCGGCAGGGTTTGACTGAAGCTTTCTTT. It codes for CASSYRQGLTEAFF.